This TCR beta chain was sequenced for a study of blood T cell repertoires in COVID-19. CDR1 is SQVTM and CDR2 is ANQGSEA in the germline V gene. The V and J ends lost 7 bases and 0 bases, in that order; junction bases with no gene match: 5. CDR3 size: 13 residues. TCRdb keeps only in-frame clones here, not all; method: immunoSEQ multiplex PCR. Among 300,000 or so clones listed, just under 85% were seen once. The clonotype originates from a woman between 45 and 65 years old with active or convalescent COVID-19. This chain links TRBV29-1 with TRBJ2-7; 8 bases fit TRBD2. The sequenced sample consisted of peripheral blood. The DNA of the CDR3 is TGCAGCGCTATAGCGGGAAACTCCTACGAGCAGTACTTC. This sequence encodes CSAIAGNSYEQYF.